These T cell receptor beta chains were read from a single sample in a study of long-term antiretroviral therapy in people with HIV. The data were produced by immunoSEQ multiplex PCR, yet TCRdb's version contains in-frame clones alone and is incomplete. Of around 23,000 clones listed, almost 80% are singletons. The sample consisted of unsorted PBMCs, taken 2.1 years after starting antiretroviral therapy. The receptors were gathered from a man aged 30 to 45 with HIV. Both conserved end residues are part of each CDR3. The D gene is left open where the match is weak. Size tells how often a clone was seen (once, few, many) or the class of an expanded clone, and some rows leave it out.

j_call d_call v_call clone_size cdr3_nt cdr3_aa
TRBJ2-5 TRBD1 TRBV27 NA TGTGCCAGCAGTTTAGCAGACAAGGTGGCAGGGGGCGTAAAGACCCAGTACTTC CASSLADKVAGGVKTQYF
TRBJ1-1 NA TRBV15 NA TGTGCCACCAGCAGAGATCGCACACTGAACACTGAAGCTTTCTTT CATSRDRTLNTEAFF
TRBJ2-7 NA TRBV27 NA TGTGCCAGCACTTCAAGGGGTGAGCAGTACTTC CASTSRGEQYF
TRBJ2-7 TRBD1 TRBV9 NA TGTGCCAGCAGCACCCAAAGTGGGACAGGGGGGTACGAGCAGTACTTC CASSTQSGTGGYEQYF
TRBJ1-1 TRBD1 TRBV9 NA TGTGCCAGCAGCGTAGGAGCGGGGGACAGTGGGGCTTTCTTT CASSVGAGDSGAFF
TRBJ2-2 TRBD2 TRBV19 NA TGTGCCACCGAACGGAGGACTAGCGGGAGAGGAGGGGAGCTGTTTTTT CATERRTSGRGGELFF
TRBJ2-3 NA TRBV5-4 NA TGTGCCAGCAGCTTGGGGGTTGCGGGCACAGATACGCAGTATTTT CASSLGVAGTDTQYF
TRBJ1-6 NA TRBV7-2 NA TGTGCCAGCAGCTTAGCTCCCTCCTATAATTCACCCCTCCACTTT CASSLAPSYNSPLHF
TRBJ2-5 NA TRBV11-2 NA TGTGCCAGCAGCACTCAAGAGACCCAGTACTTC CASSTQETQYF
TRBJ1-5 NA TRBV27 NA TGTGCCAGCAGTCCCCGAGGCCTCCCGGAGCCCCAGCATTTT CASSPRGLPEPQHF
TRBJ2-7 NA TRBV7-6 NA TGTGCCAGCAGCTTAGCGGGGGACTACGAGCAGTACTTC CASSLAGDYEQYF
TRBJ1-3 TRBD1 TRBV5-1 NA TGCGCCAGCAGCTTGGGGGGGACAGGGAGAAACACCATATATTTT CASSLGGTGRNTIYF
TRBJ1-5 TRBD1 TRBV6-1 NA TGTGCCAGCAGGGGGGGACAGCTTAGCAATCAGCCCCAGCATTTT CASRGGQLSNQPQHF
TRBJ2-1 TRBD1 TRBV6-5 NA TGTGCCAGCAGGACTTTACAGGGGCTCAATGAGCAGTTCTTC CASRTLQGLNEQFF
TRBJ2-3 TRBD2 TRBV15 NA TGTGCCACCAGCAGAGATAGCGGGGGGGCAGATACGCAGTATTTT CATSRDSGGADTQYF
TRBJ2-2 TRBD1 TRBV9 NA TGTGCCAGCAGCGTCGGGACAGTTCCCACCGGGGAGCTGTTTTTT CASSVGTVPTGELFF
TRBJ1-4 NA TRBV5-6 NA TGTGCCAGCAGCCCCTTCGGACCCGATGAAAAACTGTTTTTT CASSPFGPDEKLFF
TRBJ2-7 NA TRBV5-1 NA TGCGCCAGCAGCTTTACAGGGTCCTACGAGCAGTACTTC CASSFTGSYEQYF
TRBJ1-5 TRBD1 TRBV5-6 NA TGTGCCAGCAGCTTGGACGGACAGGGTTTAAGCAATCAGCCCCAGCATTTT CASSLDGQGLSNQPQHF
TRBJ2-3 TRBD1 TRBV9 NA TGTGCCAGCAGCCCGGGACAGGGGTGGGGCACAGATACGCAGTATTTT CASSPGQGWGTDTQYF
TRBJ2-3 TRBD1 TRBV18 NA TGTGCCAGCTCACTACAGGGGTATAGTAGCACAGATACGCAGTATTTT CASSLQGYSSTDTQYF
TRBJ2-5 NA TRBV6-5 NA TGTGCCAGCAGTACTCGCGGGCAAAGACTGGAGACCCAGTACTTC CASSTRGQRLETQYF
TRBJ2-7 NA TRBV7-9 few TGTGCCAGCAGCTCAGCCGGGACATTCGACGAGCAGTACTTC CASSSAGTFDEQYF
TRBJ2-7 TRBD2 TRBV11-2 once TGTGCCAGCAGTGGGGGGAGGGCTGAGCAGTACTTC CASSGGRAEQYF
TRBJ2-7 TRBD2 TRBV7-2 NA TGTGCCAGCAGCTTAGCTCTAGCGGGGTTGGACGAGCAGTACTTC CASSLALAGLDEQYF
TRBJ2-5 TRBD2 TRBV30 NA TGTGCCTGGAGTCGGCGCGGGAGGGCAAAAGAGACCCAGTACTTC CAWSRRGRAKETQYF
TRBJ1-1 NA TRBV23-1 once TGCGCCAGCAGTCGGGGGAACACTGAAGCTTTCTTT CASSRGNTEAFF
TRBJ1-2 NA TRBV2 NA TGTGCCAGCAGTGAAGCGCGGGGGCCCCACGGGGGCTACACCTTC CASSEARGPHGGYTF
TRBJ2-7 NA TRBV5-1 NA TGCGCCAGCAGCACAATATCAGGGGGGAGCTCCTACGAGCAGTACTTC CASSTISGGSSYEQYF
TRBJ2-3 TRBD2 TRBV7-2 NA TGTGCCAGCAGCGCCCTAGCGGGGGGGCCCACAGATACGCAGTATTTT CASSALAGGPTDTQYF